This entry describes one T cell receptor beta chain. Its target is unknown. The V end lost 3 bases, the J end lost 6 bases, and 13 bases lay between the germline ends. The CDR3 covers 15 residues. The germline CDR1 and CDR2 sequences are SGHRS and YFSETQ. This specimen belongs to a study of T-cell memory formation after mild COVID-19. Study-level information: Each donor largely had its own TCR clusters.

Amplification by 5'RACE using constant-segment primers produced TCR alpha and TCR beta cDNA libraries that carried sample barcodes and UMIs. MiXCR, run by TCRdb on the 5' RACE reads, gives a single entry per CDR3 protein. The sample has 400,000 or so distinct CDR3 sequences; over 20% are singletons. Study conclusions and caveats: CD4/CD8 balance held among clones contracting day 15 to 85, and later expanders leaned CD4+. Second-wave clones reaching peak frequency on day 37 lacked confirmed SARS-CoV-2 specificity.

Source material: PBMCs or a T cell subset sorted from them (not recorded which). V is TRBV5-1 and J is TRBJ1-6, with D perhaps TRBD1 (5 bases). The clonotype was recovered from an adult woman who had mild COVID-19 (a few samples of this study predate the infection). Cell type and time point are not known. CDR3 residues: CASSWAAGRNSPLHF. The CDR3 DNA reads TGCGCCAGCAGCTGGGCCGCAGGGCGTAATTCACCCCTCCACTTT.